This TCR beta chain was captured by sequencing in a study of long-term antiretroviral therapy in people with HIV (dated 2022 in TCRdb). A note on the overall study: The earliest samples were collected roughly a decade before the 2015 WHO recommendation for immediate ART, at a time when ART was usually postponed until CD4 counts fell. No cross-contamination during QIAcube processing was shown when test extractions of a monoclonal T-cell line were performed alongside fewer than 35 polyclonal samples. Of the roughly 27 participants with HIV, ten to eleven were female. A total of roughly 180 cryopreserved PBMC samples were contributed to the cohort by 30 adults with confirmed HIV infection, with samples collected serially over a mean of approximately six years (range 1-12). A retrospective serial study tested whether ART initiation and durable HIV suppression were associated with changes in peripheral blood TRB repertoire composition and diversity. Summary of the overall study and its limitations: Inferences about post-ART repertoire changes were limited because no data were available on ART adherence, viral resistance or therapy changes. Expanded TRB clones identified before ART initiation dominated the repertoire at all time points, although this dominance fluctuated and declined in many PLHIV after ART. The samples span the years 2004 to 2017, and the ART regimens used at that time may not be as effective as current regimens. Limited PBMC availability meant only the TCR beta chain was sequenced, without alpha chain pairing. Starting ART was linked to a significant rise in TRB diversity, yet even after long-term ART the diversity remained significantly lower than in transplant donor controls. Unsorted PBMC were profiled instead of sorted CD4+ and CD8+ T cells because pre-ART samples had limited cell numbers. CDR3 length ranges in HIV repertoires were narrower than in controls, and network structure suggested an antigen-experienced repertoire with only a slight naive shift after ART.

V gives up 4 bases and J gives up 0 bases, and the segment between their germline ends measures 13 bases. For CDR1 and CDR2, the germline V gene lists MNHNS and SASEGT. Including cysteine and phenylalanine, the CDR3 has 15 amino acids. Of the read, only the CDR3 DNA is kept; its 45 bases are in frame from base 1. To note about this clone: Its recognized antigen is unknown. There are no base qualities to consult, and no much larger clone falls within one base.

Sequencing of the TRB variable region was done with the immunoSEQ hsTCRB v3.0 assay at survey level resolution. The targeted TRB sequencing depth was about 40,000-50,000 T-cell genomes per sample. Pooled TRB libraries were sequenced on an Illumina MiSeq with a v3 150-cycle kit. On the authors' methods: Repertoire analysis ran in R within a reproducible Nextflow workflow covering QC, data transformation and analysis. LymphoSeq2, an R package for exploring AIRR-Seq data, was used to implement the custom analyses. A few samples yielding fewer than 5000 total TRB sequences were excluded, leaving roughly 200 analyzed HIV repertoires. Among the approximately 180 HIV repertoires that were kept, roughly 58 were collected before ART initiation and more than 120 were collected after ART initiation. Repertoires were downsampled to 5000 TRB nucleotide sequences, and summary statistics were averaged over 100 downsampling iterations. TRB sequences were retained for analysis only if CDR3 regions of at least seven amino acids were present. A Shannon entropy-derived clonality score and the Gini coefficient were used to measure diversity. In the repertoire networks, any two of the top 5000 CDR3 amino acid sequences were linked whenever the two sequences differed by an edit distance of one. GLIPH2 predicted antigen specificity groups and MHC restriction for TRB CDR3 amino acid sequences. CDR3 amino acid sequences were matched against VDJdb and McPAS-TCR to flag known CMV, EBV, HIV or tissue antigen associations. Pre-ART, post-ART and control groups were compared with Wilcoxon signed-rank tests and Holm-Bonferroni correction. TCRdb took this table from immuneACCESS and kept in-frame rearrangements with V and J called. Such tables lack part of the clones; where checked against another copy, unresolved V genes explain under half of the gap, and the rest is unexplained. Clonal size and the V and J genes are those of that table, whereas D and trimming came from the DNA. Present in this sample are some 35,000 clones, over 75% of which were seen just once. The ten biggest clones cover approximately 6.1% of the sample.

To be included, a participant needed at least one PBMC sample from before ART initiation plus at least two post-ART samples. All participants with HIV were treated in the United States of America. Before DNA extraction, cryopreserved samples of about 0.95-11 million PBMC were thawed and then washed. At the time of the earliest PBMC sample for each participant with HIV, ages ranged from 23 to 54 years. PBMC samples from each participant spanned 1-4 timepoints before ART initiation and 2-8 timepoints after ART initiation, with a median of 7 samples. Serial HIV viral load, CD4+ T-cell count, ART history and demographic data were obtained for every participant. A Qiagen kit on a QIAcube was used to extract genomic DNA from unsorted PBMC, with samples processed in batches of 12.

The sample here was unsorted PBMCs, taken 0.6 years after starting antiretroviral therapy. The rearrangement combines TRBV6-1 with TRBJ2-7; confidence is insufficient to name the D gene. The receptor was derived from a man between 18 and 29 years old with HIV. The CDR3 is CASSVNPRASYEQYF. The DNA sequence is given as TGTGCCAGCAGTGTAAACCCGAGAGCCTCCTACGAGCAGTACTTC.